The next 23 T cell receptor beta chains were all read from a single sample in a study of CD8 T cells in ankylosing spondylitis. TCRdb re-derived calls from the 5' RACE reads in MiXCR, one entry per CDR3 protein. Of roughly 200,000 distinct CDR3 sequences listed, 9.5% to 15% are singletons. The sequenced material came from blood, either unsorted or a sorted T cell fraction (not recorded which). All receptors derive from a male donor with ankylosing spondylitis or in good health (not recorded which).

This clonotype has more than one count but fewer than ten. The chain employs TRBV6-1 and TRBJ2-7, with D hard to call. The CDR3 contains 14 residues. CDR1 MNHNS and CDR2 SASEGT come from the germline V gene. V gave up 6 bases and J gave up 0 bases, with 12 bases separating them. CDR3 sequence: CASSASASSYEQYF. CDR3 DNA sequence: TGTGCCAGCAGCGCGAGCGCGAGCTCCTACGAGCAGTACTTC.

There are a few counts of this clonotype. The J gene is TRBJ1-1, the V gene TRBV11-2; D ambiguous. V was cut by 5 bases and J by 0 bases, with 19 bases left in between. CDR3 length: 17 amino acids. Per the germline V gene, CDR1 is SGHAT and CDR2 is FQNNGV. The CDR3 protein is CASSRREGFLMNTEAFF. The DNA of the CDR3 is TGTGCCAGCAGCCGGAGAGAAGGTTTTTTGATGAACACTGAAGCTTTCTTT.

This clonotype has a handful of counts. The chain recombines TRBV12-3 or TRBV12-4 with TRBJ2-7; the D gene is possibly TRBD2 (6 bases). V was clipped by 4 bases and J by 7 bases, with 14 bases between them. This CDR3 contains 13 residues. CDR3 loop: CASSWGREDEQYF. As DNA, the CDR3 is TGTGCCAGCAGTTGGGGCAGGGAGGATGAGCAGTACTTC.

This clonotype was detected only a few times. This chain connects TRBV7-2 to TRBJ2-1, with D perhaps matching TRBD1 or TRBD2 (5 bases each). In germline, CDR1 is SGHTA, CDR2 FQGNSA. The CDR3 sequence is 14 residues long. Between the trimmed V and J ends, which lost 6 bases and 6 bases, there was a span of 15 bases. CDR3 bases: TGTGCCAGCAGTTTGCGTTCGGGGCGCAATGAGCAGTTCTTC. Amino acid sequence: CASSLRSGRNEQFF.

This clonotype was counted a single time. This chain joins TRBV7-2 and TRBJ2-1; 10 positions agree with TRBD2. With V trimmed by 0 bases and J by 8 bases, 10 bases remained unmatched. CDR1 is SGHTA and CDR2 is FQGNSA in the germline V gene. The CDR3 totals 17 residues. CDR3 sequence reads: CASSLASGRGLRDEQFF. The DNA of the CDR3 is TGTGCCAGCAGCTTAGCCAGCGGGAGGGGCTTGCGCGATGAGCAGTTCTTC.

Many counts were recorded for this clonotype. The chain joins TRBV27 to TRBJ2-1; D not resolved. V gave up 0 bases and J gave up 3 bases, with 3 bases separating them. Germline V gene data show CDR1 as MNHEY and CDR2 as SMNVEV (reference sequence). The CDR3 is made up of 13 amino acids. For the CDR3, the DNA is TGTGCCAGCAGTTTATCGGACTACAATGAGCAGTTCTTC. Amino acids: CASSLSDYNEQFF.

The CDR3 is CSVASGSGTYNEQFF. CDR3 nucleotide sequence: TGCAGTGTGGCTAGCGGGAGTGGAACCTACAATGAGCAGTTCTTC. This sequence joins TRBV20-1 and TRBJ2-1; TRBD2 aligns across 10 bases. This CDR3 comprises 15 residues. CDR1 DFQATT and CDR2 SNEGSKA come from the germline V gene (reference sequence). J gave up 2 bases and V 7 bases, and 8 bases lay outside the gene matches.

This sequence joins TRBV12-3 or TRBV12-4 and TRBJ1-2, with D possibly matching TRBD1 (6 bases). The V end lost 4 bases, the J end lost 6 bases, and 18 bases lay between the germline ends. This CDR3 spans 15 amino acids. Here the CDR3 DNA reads TGTGCCAGCAGTTCGTATCCCAGGGGACCCGATGGCTACACCTTC. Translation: CASSSYPRGPDGYTF.

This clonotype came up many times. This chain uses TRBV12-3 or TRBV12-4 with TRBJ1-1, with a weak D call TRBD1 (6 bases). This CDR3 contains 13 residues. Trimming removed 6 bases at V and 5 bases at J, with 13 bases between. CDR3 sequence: CASSSPGATEAFF. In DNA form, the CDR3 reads TGTGCCAGCAGCTCCCCAGGGGCTACTGAAGCTTTCTTT.

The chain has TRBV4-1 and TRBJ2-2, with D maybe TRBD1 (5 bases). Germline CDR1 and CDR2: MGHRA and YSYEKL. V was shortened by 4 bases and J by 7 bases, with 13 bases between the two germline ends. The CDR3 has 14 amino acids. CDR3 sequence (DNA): TGCGCCAGCAGCCCCGGACCCCAGGGCGGGGAGCTGTTTTTT. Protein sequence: CASSPGPQGGELFF.

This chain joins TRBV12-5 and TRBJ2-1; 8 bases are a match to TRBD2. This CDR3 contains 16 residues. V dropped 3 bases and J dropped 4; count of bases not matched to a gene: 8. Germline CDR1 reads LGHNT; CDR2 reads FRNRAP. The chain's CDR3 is CASGLSPSGSYNEQFF. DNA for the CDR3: TGTGCTAGTGGTTTATCCCCTAGCGGGTCGTACAATGAGCAGTTCTTC.

CDR3 loop: CASSQGSMGYGYTF. The CDR3 nucleotides are TGTGCCAGCAGCCAGGGGTCCATGGGATATGGCTACACCTTC. V gene TRBV9 combines with J gene TRBJ1-2; possible D gene TRBD1, 6 bases. V lost 4 bases and J 5 bases, leaving 15 bases between the germline ends. The CDR3 runs to 14 residues. Germline V gene lookup returns CDR1 SGDLS and CDR2 YYNGEE.

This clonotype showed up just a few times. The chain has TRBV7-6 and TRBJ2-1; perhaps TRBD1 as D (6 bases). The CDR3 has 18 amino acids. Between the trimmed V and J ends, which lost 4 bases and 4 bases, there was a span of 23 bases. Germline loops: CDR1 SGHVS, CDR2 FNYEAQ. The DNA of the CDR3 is TGTGCCAGCAGCTCTCATCACGCCCGGACAGCGAAATACAATGAGCAGTTCTTC. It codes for CASSSHHARTAKYNEQFF. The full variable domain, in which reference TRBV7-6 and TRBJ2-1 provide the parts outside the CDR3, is GAGVSQSPRYKVTKRGQDVALRCDPISGHVSLYWYRQALGQGPEFLTYFNYEAQQDKSGLPNDRFSAERPEGSISTLTIQRTEQRDSAMYRCASSSHHARTAKYNEQFFGPGTRLTVL.

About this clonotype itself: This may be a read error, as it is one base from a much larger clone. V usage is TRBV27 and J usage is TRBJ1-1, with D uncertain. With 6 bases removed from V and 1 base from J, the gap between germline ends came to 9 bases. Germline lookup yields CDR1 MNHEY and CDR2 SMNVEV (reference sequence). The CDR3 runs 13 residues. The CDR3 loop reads CASRLMGNTEAFF. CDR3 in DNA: TGTGCCAGCAGGTTAATGGGGAACACTGAAGCTTTCTTT.

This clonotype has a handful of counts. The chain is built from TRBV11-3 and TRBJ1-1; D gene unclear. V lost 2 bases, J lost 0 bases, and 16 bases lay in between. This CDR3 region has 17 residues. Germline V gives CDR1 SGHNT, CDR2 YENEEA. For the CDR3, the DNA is TGTGCCAGCAGCTTACCCAGATCCCTCGAGTTGAACACTGAAGCTTTCTTT. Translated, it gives CASSLPRSLELNTEAFF.

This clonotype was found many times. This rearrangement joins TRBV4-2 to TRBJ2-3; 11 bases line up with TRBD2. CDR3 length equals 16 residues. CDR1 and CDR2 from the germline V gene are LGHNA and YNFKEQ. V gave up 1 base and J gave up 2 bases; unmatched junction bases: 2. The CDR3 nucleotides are TGTGCCAGCAGCCAAGTAGCGGGGGGGCCCACAGATACGCAGTATTTT. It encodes CASSQVAGGPTDTQYF.

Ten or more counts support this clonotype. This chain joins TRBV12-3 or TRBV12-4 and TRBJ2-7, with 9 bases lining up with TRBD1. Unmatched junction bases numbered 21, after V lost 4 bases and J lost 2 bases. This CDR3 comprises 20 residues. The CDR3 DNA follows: TGTGCCAGCAGTTCCTCGTCACCGGGACAGGGAATTAAAGTTCCCTACGAGCAGTACTTC. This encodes CASSSSSPGQGIKVPYEQYF.

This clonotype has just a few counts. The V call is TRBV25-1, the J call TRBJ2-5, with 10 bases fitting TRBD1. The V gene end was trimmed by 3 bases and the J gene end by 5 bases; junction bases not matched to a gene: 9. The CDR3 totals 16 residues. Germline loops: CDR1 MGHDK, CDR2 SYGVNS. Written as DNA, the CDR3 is TGTGCCAGCAGTGACTCCCCGGACAGGGGGAGGGAGACCCAGTACTTC. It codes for CASSDSPDRGRETQYF.

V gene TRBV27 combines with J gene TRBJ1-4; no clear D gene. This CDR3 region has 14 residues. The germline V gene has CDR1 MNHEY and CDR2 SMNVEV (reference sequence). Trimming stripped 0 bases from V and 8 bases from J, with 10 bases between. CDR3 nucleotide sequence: TGTGCCAGCAGTTTATCCGGGTTCGGCGAAAAACTGTTTTTT. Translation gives CASSLSGFGEKLFF.

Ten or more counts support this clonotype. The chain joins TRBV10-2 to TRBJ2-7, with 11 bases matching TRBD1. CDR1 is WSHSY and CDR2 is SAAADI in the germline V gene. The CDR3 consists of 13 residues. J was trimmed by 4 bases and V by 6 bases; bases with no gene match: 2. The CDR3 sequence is CASSWDRGYEQYF. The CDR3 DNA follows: TGCGCCAGCAGCTGGGACAGGGGGTACGAGCAGTACTTC.

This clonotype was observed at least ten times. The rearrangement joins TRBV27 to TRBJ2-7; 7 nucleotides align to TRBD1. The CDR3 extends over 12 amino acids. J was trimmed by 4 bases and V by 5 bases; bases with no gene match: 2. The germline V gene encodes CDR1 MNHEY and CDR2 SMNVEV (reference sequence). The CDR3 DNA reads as TGTGCCAGCAGTGCGGACAGGTACGAGCAGTACTTC. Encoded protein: CASSADRYEQYF.

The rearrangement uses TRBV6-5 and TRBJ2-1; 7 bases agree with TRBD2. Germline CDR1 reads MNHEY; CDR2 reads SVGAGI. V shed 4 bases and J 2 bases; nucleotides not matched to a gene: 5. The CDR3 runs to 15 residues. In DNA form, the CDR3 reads TGTGCCAGCAGTTTTTCCGGGACTACCTACAATGAGCAGTTCTTC. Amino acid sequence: CASSFSGTTYNEQFF.

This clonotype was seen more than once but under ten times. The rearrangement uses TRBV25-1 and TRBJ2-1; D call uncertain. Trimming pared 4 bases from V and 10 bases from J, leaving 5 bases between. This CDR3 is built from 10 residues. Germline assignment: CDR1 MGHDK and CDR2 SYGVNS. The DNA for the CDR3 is TGTGCCAGCAGTGGACGGGAGCAGTTCTTC. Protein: CASSGREQFF.